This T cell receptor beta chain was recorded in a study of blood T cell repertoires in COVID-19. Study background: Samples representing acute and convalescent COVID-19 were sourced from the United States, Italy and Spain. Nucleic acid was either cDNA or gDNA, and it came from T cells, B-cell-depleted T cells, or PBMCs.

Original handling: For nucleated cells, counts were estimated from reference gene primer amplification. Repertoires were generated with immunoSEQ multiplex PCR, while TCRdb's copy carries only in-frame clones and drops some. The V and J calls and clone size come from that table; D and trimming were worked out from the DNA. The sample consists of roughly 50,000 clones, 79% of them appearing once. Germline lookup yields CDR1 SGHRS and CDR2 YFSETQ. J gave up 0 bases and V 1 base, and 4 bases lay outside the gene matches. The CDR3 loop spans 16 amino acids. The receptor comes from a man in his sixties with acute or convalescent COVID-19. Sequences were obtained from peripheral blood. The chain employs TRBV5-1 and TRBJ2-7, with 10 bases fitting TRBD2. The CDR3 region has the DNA TGCGCCAGCAGCTTGACTAGCGGGGAACCCTCCTACGAGCAGTACTTC. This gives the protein CASSLTSGEPSYEQYF.